This TCR beta chain was sequenced in a study of T cell changes during pregnancy in multiple sclerosis. This clone was counted a single time. Clones were sequenced by immunoSEQ multiplex PCR, and TCRdb holds only the in-frame ones, with some missing. This table holds more than 95,000 clones, under 95% found once. CDR1 is MNHNS, CDR2 SASEGT, per germline. V shed 2 bases and J 13 bases; nucleotides not matched to a gene: 7. The CDR3 loop spans 12 amino acids. This receptor was taken from a female donor with multiple sclerosis, enrolled in a pregnancy study. The rearrangement links TRBV6-1 to TRBJ1-2, with 7 bases lining up with TRBD1. Sequences were derived from peripheral blood, sampled after pregnancy. Here the CDR3 DNA reads TGTGCCAGCAGTGAAAACGGGCACAGGGGCACCTTC. Its protein is CASSENGHRGTF.